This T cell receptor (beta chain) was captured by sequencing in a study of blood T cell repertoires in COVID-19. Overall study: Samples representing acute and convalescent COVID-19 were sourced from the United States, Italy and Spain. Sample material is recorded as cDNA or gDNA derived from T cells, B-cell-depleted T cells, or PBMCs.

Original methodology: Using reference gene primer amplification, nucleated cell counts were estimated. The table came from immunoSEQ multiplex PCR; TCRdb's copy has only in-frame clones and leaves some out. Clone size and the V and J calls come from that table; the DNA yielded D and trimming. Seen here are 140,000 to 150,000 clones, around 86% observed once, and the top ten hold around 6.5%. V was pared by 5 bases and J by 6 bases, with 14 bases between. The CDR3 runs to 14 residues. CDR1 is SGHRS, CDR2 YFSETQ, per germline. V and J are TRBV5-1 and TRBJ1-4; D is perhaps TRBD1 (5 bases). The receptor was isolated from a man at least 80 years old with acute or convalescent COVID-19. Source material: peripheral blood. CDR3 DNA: TGCGCCAGCAGTAAAGGGGAGGGTTATGAAAAACTGTTTTTT. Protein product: CASSKGEGYEKLFF.